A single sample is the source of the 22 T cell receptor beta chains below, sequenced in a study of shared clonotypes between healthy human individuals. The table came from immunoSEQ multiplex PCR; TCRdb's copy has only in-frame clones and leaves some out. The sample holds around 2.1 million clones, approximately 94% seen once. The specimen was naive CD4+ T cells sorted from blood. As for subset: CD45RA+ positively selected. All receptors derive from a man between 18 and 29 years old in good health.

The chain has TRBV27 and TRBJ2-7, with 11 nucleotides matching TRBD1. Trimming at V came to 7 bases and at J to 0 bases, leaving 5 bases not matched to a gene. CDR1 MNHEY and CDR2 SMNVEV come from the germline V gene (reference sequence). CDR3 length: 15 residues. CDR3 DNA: TGTGCCAGCACCCGAGGACAGGGGGCCTCCTACGAGCAGTACTTC. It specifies CASTRGQGASYEQYF.

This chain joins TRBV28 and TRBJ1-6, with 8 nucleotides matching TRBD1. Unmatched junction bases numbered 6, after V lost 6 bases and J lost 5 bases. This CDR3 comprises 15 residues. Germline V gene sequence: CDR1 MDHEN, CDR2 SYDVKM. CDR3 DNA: TGTGCCAGCAGGGGCCGGGACAGGCATAATTCACCCCTCCACTTT. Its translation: CASRGRDRHNSPLHF.

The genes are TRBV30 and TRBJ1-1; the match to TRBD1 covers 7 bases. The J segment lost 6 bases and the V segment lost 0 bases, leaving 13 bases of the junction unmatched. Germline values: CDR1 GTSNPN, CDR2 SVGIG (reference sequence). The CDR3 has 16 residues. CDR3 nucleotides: TGTGCCTGGAGTGTACGTCGGGCAGGGGGTTCCGCTGAAGCTTTCTTT. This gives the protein CAWSVRRAGGSAEAFF.

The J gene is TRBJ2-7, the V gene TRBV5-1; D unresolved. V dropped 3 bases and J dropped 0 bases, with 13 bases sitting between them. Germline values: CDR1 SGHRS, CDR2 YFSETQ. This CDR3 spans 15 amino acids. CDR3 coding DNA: TGCGCCAGCAGCTCTCAATTTGGCGGCTCCTACGAGCAGTACTTC. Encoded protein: CASSSQFGGSYEQYF.

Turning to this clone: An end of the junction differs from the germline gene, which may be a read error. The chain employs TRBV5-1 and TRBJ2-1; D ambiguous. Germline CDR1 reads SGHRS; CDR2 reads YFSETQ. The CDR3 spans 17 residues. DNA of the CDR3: TGCGCCAGCAGCTTAAAGAGTTCCAGCCTATCCTTCAATGAGCAGTTCTTC. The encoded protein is CASSLKSSSLSFNEQFF.

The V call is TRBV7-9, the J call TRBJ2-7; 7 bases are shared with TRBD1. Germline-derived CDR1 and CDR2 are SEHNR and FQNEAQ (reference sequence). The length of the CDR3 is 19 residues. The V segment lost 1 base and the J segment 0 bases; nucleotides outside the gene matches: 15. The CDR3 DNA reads TGTGCCAGCAGCTTAGGGTATACCGGGACAGAGCGCATCTCCTACGAGCAGTACTTC. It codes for CASSLGYTGTERISYEQYF.

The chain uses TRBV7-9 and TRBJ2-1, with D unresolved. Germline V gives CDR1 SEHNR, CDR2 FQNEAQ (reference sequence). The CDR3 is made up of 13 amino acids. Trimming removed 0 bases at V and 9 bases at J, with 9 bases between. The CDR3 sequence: CASSLAGPGEQFF. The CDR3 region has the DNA TGTGCCAGCAGCTTAGCAGGTCCGGGTGAGCAGTTCTTC.

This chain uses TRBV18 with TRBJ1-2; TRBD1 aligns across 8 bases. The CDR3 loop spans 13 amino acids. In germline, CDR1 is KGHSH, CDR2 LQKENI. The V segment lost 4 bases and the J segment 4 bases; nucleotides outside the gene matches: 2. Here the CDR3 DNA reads TGTGCCAGCTCACAGGACAGGGTCTATGGCTACACCTTC. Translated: CASSQDRVYGYTF.

Written as DNA, the CDR3 is TGTGCCAGCAGTTTAAAGACTAGCGGGAACTACGAGCAGTACTTC. Protein product: CASSLKTSGNYEQYF. The V and J genes are TRBV27 and TRBJ2-7, with 11 positions matching TRBD2. Germline assignment: CDR1 MNHEY and CDR2 SMNVEV (reference sequence). The CDR3 has 15 residues. With 2 bases clipped from V and 3 bases from J, the junction kept 3 bases outside the gene matches.

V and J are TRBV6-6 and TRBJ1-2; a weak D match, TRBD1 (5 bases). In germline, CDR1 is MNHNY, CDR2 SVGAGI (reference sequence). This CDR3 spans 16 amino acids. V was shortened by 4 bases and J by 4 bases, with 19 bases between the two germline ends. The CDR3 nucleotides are TGTGCCAGCAGTTCTCGGGGGAAGGCTGAAACCTATGGCTACACCTTC. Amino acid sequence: CASSSRGKAETYGYTF.

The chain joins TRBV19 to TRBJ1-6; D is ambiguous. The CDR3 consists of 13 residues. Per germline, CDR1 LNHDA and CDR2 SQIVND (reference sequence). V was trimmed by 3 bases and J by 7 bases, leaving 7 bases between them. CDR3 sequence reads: CASSITGNSPLHF. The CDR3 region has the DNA TGTGCCAGTAGTATCACCGGGAATTCACCCCTCCACTTT.

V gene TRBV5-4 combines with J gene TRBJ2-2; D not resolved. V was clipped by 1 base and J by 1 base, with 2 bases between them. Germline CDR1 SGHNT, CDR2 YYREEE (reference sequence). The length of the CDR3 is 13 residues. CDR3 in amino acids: CASSLQNTGELFF. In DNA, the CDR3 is TGTGCCAGCAGCTTGCAGAACACCGGGGAGCTGTTTTTT. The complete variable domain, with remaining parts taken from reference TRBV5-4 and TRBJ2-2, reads ETGVTQSPTHLIKTRGQQVTLRCSSQSGHNTVSWYQQALGQGPQFIFQYYREEENGRGNFPPRFSGLQFPNYSSELNVNALELDDSALYLCASSLQNTGELFFGEGSRLTVL.

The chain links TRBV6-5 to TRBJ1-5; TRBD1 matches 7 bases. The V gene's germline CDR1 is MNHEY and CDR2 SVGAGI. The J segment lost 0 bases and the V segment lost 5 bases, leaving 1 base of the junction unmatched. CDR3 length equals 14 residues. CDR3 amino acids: CASSQGGSNQPQHF. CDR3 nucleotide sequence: TGTGCCAGCAGTCAGGGGGGTAGCAATCAGCCCCAGCATTTT.

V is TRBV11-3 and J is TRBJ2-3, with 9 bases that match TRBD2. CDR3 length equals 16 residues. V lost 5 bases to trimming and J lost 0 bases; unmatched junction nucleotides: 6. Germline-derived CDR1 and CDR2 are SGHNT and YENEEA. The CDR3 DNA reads TGTGCCAGCAGCCCCCGGACTAGCGCTAGCACAGATACGCAGTATTTT. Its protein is CASSPRTSASTDTQYF.

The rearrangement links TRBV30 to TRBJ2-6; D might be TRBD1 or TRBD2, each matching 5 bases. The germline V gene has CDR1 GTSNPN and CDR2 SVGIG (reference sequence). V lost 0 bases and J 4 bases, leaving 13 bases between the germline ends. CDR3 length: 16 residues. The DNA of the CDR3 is TGTGCCTGGAGTGTAATCGGGACCCCAGGGGCCAACGTCCTGACTTTC. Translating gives CAWSVIGTPGANVLTF.

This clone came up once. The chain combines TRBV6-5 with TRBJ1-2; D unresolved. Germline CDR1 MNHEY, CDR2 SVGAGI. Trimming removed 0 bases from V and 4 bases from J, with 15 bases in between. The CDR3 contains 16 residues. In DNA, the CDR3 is TGTGCCAGCAGTTACTCGAGCGGCGAGGGCGTCTATGGCTACACCTTC. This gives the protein CASSYSSGEGVYGYTF.

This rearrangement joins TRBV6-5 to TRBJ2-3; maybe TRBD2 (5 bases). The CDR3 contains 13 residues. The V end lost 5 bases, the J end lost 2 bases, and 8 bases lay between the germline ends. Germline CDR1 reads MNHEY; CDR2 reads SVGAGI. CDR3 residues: CASSGLFTDTQYF. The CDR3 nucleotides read TGTGCCAGCAGTGGACTGTTCACAGATACGCAGTATTTT.

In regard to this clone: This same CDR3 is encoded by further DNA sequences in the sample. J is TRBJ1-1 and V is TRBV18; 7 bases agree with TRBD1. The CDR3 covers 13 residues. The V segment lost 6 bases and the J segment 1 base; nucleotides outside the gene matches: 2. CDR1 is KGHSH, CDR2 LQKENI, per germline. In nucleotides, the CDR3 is TGTGCCAGCTCCTGGGACAGGAACACTGAAGCTTTCTTT. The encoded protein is CASSWDRNTEAFF.

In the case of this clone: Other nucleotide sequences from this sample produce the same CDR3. CDR3 in amino acids: CASSLELAGVGEQYF. The CDR3, as DNA: TGTGCCAGCAGCTTAGAGCTAGCGGGAGTGGGGGAGCAGTACTTC. This sequence joins TRBV7-2 and TRBJ2-7, with 10 positions matching TRBD2. CDR3 length: 15 amino acids. Germline CDR1 and CDR2: SGHTA and FQGNSA. The V and J ends lost 1 base and 7 bases, in that order; junction bases with no gene match: 7.

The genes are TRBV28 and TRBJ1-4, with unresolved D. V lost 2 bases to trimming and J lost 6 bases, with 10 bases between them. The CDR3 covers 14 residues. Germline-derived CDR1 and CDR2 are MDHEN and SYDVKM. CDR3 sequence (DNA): TGTGCCAGCAGTTTAGAGGGTCGGGATGAAAAACTGTTTTTT. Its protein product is CASSLEGRDEKLFF.

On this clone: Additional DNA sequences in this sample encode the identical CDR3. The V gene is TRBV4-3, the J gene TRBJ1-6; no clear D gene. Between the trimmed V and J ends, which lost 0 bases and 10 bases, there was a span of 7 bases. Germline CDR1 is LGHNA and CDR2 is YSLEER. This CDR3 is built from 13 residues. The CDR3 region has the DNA TGCGCCAGCAGCCAAGATCGGGGATCACCCCTCCACTTT. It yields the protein CASSQDRGSPLHF.

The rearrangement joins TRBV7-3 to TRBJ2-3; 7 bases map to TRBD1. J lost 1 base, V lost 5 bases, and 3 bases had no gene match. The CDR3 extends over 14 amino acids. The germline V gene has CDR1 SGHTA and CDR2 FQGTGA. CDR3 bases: TGTGCCAGCAGCCCTCAGGGGGGCACAGATACGCAGTATTTT. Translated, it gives CASSPQGGTDTQYF.